The T cell receptor (beta chain) described here comes from a study of cytomegalovirus exposure and HLA in healthy donors. Study observations and caveats: Cytomegalovirus-associated status was assigned to more than 150 TCR beta chains. What a later analysis reportedly showed was that an Asian-associated ancestry cluster had fewer N-insertions than the roughly 700-donor mean.

Note on this clone: Its target is not known. This CDR3 is also generated by other DNA sequences in the sample.

The CDR3 contains 15 residues. Germline V gene data show CDR1 as LGHNA and CDR2 as YNFKEQ. V shed 1 base and J shed 0 bases, with 7 bases lying between them. With 60 Vbeta and 13 Jbeta primers, the PCR was carried out. TCRdb keeps only in-frame clones here, not all; method: immunoSEQ multiplex PCR. The sample carries fewer than 65,000 clones, around three quarters recorded once. Source material: PBMCs. The chain recombines TRBV4-2 with TRBJ1-5; possible D gene TRBD1, 6 bases. The sequence came from a woman between 40 and 55 years old in good health and CMV-seropositive. The CDR3 coding sequence is TGTGCCAGCAGCCAAGGGACAGATAGCAATCAGCCCCAGCATTTT. Translated: CASSQGTDSNQPQHF.